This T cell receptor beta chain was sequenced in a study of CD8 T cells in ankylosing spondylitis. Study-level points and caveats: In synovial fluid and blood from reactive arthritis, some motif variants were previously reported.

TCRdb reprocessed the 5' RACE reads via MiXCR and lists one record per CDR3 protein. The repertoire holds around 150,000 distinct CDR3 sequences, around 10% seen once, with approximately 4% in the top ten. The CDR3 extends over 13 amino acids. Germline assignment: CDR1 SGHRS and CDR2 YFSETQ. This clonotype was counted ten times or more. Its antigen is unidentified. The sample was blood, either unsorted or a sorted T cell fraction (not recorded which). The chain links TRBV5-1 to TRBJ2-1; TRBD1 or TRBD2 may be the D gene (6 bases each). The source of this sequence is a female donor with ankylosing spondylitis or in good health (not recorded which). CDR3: CACKEGEEVEQFF. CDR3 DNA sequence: TGCGCATGCAAGGAGGGGGAGGAGGTCGAGCAGTTCTTC.